These 7 T cell receptor beta chains were all obtained from the same sample, sequenced in a study of early T cells in non-severe SARS-CoV-2 infection. TCRdb used MiXCR to reprocess the 5' RACE reads, holding one entry per CDR3 protein. In the table there are tens of thousands of distinct CDR3 sequences, roughly 9.9% of which are singletons. The sequenced material came from whole blood. These receptors came from an adult who was a healthcare worker with PCR-confirmed SARS-CoV-2 infection or an uninfected control (not recorded which).

This clonotype was observed many times. V usage is TRBV5-1 and J usage is TRBJ2-2; TRBD2 is a possible D gene (5 bases). Trimming removed 1 base from V and 0 bases from J, with 10 bases in between. The CDR3 contains 16 residues. The germline gives CDR1 SGHRS, CDR2 YFSETQ. In DNA, the CDR3 is TGCGCCAGCAGCTTGCTTGGGAGCGCGAACACCGGGGAGCTGTTTTTT. Translated: CASSLLGSANTGELFF.

This clonotype came up many times. The rearrangement joins TRBV4-3 to TRBJ2-3; D is possibly TRBD1 (6 bases). Germline V lookup: CDR1 LGHNA, CDR2 YSLEER. The CDR3 is 16 residues long. Trimming shortened V by 4 bases and J by 2 bases, and 16 bases separated the two germline ends. The CDR3 sequence: CASSPSSQGSTDTQYF. CDR3 sequence (DNA): TGCGCCAGCAGCCCCAGTTCACAGGGATCCACAGATACGCAGTATTTT.

This clonotype appeared many times. The chain uses TRBV5-6 and TRBJ1-2; tentatively, D is TRBD1 (6 bases). The CDR3 spans 16 residues. CDR1 is SGHDT, CDR2 YYEEEE, per germline. V lost 3 bases to trimming and J lost 10 bases, with 25 bases between them. The CDR3 here is CASSYQITTGPEDYTF. The CDR3 nucleotides are TGTGCCAGCAGCTACCAAATAACTACAGGGCCTGAGGACTACACCTTC.

This clonotype was seen at least ten times. The rearrangement joins TRBV7-2 to TRBJ2-7; maybe TRBD1 (6 bases). The CDR3 length is 14 residues. Trimming shortened V by 1 base and J by 2 bases, and 9 bases separated the two germline ends. Germline V lookup: CDR1 SGHTA, CDR2 FQGNSA. The chain's CDR3 is CASSLDGGPYEQYF. In DNA, the CDR3 is TGTGCCAGCAGCTTAGATGGGGGCCCCTACGAGCAGTACTTC. The full variable domain, rest sourced from reference TRBV7-2 and TRBJ2-7, is GAGVSQSPSNKVTEKGKDVELRCDPISGHTALYWYRQSLGQGLEFLIYFQGNSAPDKSGLPSDRFSAERTGGSVSTLTIQRTQQEDSAVYLCASSLDGGPYEQYFGPGTRLTVT.

This clonotype was counted at least ten times. V and J are TRBV11-2 and TRBJ2-5; either TRBD1 or TRBD2 may supply D (5 bases each). The CDR3 has 17 residues. Germline CDR1 and CDR2: SGHAT and FQNNGV. V lost 4 bases to trimming and J lost 2 bases, with 20 bases between them. In nucleotides, the CDR3 is TGTGCCAGCAGCTCCGGGGCGTGGGGGTCCCAACAAGAGACCCAGTACTTC. This encodes CASSSGAWGSQQETQYF.

This clonotype was observed many times. V gene TRBV5-1 combines with J gene TRBJ2-2; the D is unclear. This CDR3 is 14 amino acids long. V shed 0 bases and J shed 3 bases, with 6 bases lying between them. The germline V gene encodes CDR1 SGHRS and CDR2 YFSETQ. CDR3 amino acids: CASSLGRDTGELFF. The DNA for the CDR3 is TGCGCCAGCAGCTTGGGTCGGGACACCGGGGAGCTGTTTTTT.

This clonotype was picked up a small number of times. The rearrangement joins TRBV29-1 to TRBJ1-2; the D is unclear. This CDR3 region has 15 residues. V was trimmed by 0 bases and J by 7 bases, leaving 18 bases between them. CDR1 and CDR2 from the germline V gene are SQVTM and ANQGSEA. CDR3 sequence (DNA): TGCAGCGTTGAAGATCGCCCGGGCCCCAAGTCTGGCTACACCTTC. This codes for CSVEDRPGPKSGYTF. The complete variable domain, with remaining parts taken from reference TRBV29-1 and TRBJ1-2, reads SAVISQKPSRDICQRGTSLTIQCQVDSQVTMMFWYRQQPGQSLTLIATANQGSEATYESGFVIDKFPISRPNLTFSTLTVSNMSPEDSSIYLCSVEDRPGPKSGYTFGSGTRLTVV.